This T cell receptor (beta chain) was observed in a study of blood T cell repertoires in COVID-19. Looking at the study overall: The study drew acute and convalescent COVID-19 samples from the United States, Italy and Spain. The cDNA or gDNA used as material had been derived from T cells, B-cell-depleted T cells, or PBMCs.

Germline V CDR1 and CDR2: SNHLY, FYNNEI. V lost 4 bases to trimming and J lost 6 bases; unmatched junction nucleotides: 7. The CDR3 sequence is 16 residues long. The authors' processing: Scientists estimated how many nucleated cells there were by amplifying reference gene primers. Profiled with immunoSEQ multiplex PCR; TCRdb holds only in-frame clones, not every one. V and J calls and clone size are those listed in that table; D and trimming were worked out from the DNA. The sample has about 130,000 clones, around 78% seen once. The clonotype comes from a human donor in a cohort sampled during active COVID-19. The V gene is TRBV2, the J gene TRBJ2-7, with 15 bases that match TRBD2. Sample: peripheral blood. CDR3 protein: CASSAGLAGGNSEQYF. The CDR3 region has the DNA TGTGCCAGCAGTGCGGGACTAGCGGGGGGTAATAGCGAGCAGTACTTC.